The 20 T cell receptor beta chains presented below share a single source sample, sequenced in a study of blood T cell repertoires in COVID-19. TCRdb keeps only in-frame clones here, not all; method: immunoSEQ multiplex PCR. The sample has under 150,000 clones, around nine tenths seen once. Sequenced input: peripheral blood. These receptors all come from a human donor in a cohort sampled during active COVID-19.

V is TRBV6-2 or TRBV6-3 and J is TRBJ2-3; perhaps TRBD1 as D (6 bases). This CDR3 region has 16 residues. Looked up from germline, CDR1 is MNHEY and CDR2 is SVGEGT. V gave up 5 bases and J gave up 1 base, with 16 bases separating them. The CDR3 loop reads CASSRNTGSGTDTQYF. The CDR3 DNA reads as TGTGCCAGCAGTAGGAACACAGGGTCAGGCACAGATACGCAGTATTTT.

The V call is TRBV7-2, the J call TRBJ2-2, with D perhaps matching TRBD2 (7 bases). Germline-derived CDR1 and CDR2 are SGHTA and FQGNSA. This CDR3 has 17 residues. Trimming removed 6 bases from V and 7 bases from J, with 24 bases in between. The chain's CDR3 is CASRGRWGGPSGGELFF. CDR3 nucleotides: TGTGCCAGCAGGGGCCGCTGGGGGGGGCCCTCGGGCGGGGAGCTGTTTTTT.

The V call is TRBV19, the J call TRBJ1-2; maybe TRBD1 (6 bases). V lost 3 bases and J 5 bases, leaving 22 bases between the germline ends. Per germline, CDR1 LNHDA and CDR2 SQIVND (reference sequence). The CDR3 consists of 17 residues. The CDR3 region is CASSMFQGGVVPYGYTF. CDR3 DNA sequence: TGTGCCAGTAGTATGTTCCAAGGGGGAGTGGTCCCGTATGGCTACACCTTC. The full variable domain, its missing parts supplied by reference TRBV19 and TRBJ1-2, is DGGITQSPKYLFRKEGQNVTLSCEQNLNHDAMYWYRQDPGQGLRLIYYSQIVNDFQKGDIAEGYSVSREKKESFPLTVTSAQKNPTAFYLCASSMFQGGVVPYGYTFGSGTRLTVV.

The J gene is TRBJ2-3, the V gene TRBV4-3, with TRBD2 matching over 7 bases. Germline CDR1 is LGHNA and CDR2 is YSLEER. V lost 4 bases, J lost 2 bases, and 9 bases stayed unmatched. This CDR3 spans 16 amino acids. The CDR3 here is CASSRKAGIFTDTQYF. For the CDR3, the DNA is TGCGCCAGCAGCCGAAAAGCGGGGATTTTCACAGATACGCAGTATTTT.

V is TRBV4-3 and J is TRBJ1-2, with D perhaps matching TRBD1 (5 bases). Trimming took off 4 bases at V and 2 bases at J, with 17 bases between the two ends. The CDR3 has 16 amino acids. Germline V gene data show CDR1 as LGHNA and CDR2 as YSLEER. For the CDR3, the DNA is TGCGCCAGCAGCCCCAACCTAGGACAAATCAACTATGGCTACACCTTC. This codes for CASSPNLGQINYGYTF.

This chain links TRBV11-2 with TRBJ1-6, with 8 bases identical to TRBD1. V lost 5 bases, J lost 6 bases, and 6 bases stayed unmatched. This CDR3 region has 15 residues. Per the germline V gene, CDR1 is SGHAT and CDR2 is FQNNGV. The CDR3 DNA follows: TGTGCCAGCAGCGGACAGGGAAGGGGTAATTCACCCCTCCACTTT. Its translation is CASSGQGRGNSPLHF. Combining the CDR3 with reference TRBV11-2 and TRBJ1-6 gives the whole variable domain EAGVAQSPRYKIIEKRQSVAFWCNPISGHATLYWYQQILGQGPKLLIQFQNNGVVDDSQLPKDRFSAERLKGVDSTLKIQPAKLEDSAVYLCASSGQGRGNSPLHFGNGTRLTVT.

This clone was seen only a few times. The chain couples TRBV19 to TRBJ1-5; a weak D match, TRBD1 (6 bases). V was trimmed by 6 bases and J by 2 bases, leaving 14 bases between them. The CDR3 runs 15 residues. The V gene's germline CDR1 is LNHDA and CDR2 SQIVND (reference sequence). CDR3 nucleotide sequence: TGTGCCAGTAGGTGGGGGCGTGTTGGCAATCAGCCCCAGCATTTT. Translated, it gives CASRWGRVGNQPQHF.

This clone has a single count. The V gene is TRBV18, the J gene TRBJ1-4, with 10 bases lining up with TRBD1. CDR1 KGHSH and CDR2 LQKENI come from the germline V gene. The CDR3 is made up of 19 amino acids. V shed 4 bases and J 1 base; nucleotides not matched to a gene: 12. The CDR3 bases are TGTGCCAGCTCACTGCGCACTCTAGGGACAGGGGAAACTAATGAAAAACTGTTTTTT. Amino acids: CASSLRTLGTGETNEKLFF.

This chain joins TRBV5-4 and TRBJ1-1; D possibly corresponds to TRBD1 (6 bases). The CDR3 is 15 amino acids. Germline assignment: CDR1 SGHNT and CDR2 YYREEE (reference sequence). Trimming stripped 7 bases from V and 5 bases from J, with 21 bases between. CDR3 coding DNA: TGTGCCAGCCATCCCTCAGGGGCCGCAGCGACTGAAGCTTTCTTT. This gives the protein CASHPSGAAATEAFF. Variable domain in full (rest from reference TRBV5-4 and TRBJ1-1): ETGVTQSPTHLIKTRGQQVTLRCSSQSGHNTVSWYQQALGQGPQFIFQYYREEENGRGNFPPRFSGLQFPNYSSELNVNALELDDSALYLCASHPSGAAATEAFFGQGTRLTVV.

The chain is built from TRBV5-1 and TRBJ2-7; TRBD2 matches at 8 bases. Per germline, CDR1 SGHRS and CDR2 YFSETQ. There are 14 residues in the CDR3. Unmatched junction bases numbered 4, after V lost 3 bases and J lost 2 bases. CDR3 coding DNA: TGCGCCAGCAGCTCGGGGGGGAATCCCTACGAGCAGTACTTC. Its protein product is CASSSGGNPYEQYF.

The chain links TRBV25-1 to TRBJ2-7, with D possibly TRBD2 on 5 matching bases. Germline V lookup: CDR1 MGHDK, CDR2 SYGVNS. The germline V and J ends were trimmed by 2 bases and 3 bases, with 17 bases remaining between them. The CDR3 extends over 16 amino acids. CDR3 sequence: CASSEGAASNFYEQYF. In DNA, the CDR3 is TGTGCCAGCAGTGAAGGCGCGGCTAGCAACTTCTACGAGCAGTACTTC.

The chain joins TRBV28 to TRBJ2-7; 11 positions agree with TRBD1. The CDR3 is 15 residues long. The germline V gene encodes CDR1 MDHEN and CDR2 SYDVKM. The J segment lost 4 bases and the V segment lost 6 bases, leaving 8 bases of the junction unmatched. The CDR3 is CASSSTGTGGYEQYF. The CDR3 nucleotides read TGTGCCAGCAGCTCGACCGGGACAGGGGGTTACGAGCAGTACTTC.

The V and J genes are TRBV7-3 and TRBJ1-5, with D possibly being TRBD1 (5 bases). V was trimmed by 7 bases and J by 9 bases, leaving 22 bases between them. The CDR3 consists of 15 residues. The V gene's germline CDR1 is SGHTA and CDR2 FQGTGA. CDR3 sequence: CASISSRAGFRPQHF. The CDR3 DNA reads TGTGCCAGCATAAGTAGTCGGGCAGGGTTTCGGCCCCAGCATTTT.

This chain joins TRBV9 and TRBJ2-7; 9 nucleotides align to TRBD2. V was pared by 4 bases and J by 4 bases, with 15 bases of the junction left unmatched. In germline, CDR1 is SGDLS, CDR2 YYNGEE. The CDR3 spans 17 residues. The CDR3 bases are TGTGCCAGCAGCCCCACTGGGGGTAGCGGGAGCCCGTACGAGCAGTACTTC. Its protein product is CASSPTGGSGSPYEQYF.

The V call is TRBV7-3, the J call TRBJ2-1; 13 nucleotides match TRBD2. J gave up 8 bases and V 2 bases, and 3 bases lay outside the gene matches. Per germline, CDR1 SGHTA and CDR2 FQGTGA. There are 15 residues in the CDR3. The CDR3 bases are TGTGCCAGCAGCTTATCAGGACTAGCGGGAGATGAGCAGTTCTTC. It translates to CASSLSGLAGDEQFF.

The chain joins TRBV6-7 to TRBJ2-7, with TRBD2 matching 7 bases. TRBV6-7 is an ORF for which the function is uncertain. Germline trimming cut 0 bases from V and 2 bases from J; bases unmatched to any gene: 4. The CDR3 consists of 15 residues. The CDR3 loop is CASSYSAGDTYEQYF. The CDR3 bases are TGTGCCAGCAGTTACTCGGCGGGGGATACCTACGAGCAGTACTTC.

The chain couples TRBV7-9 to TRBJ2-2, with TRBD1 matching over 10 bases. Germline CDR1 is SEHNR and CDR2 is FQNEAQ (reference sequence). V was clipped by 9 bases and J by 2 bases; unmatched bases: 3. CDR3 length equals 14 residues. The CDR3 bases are TGTGCCAGTCGGACAGGGGGAAACACCGGGGAGCTGTTTTTT. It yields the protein CASRTGGNTGELFF. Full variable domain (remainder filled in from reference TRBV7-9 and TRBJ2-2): DTGVSQNPRHKITKRGQNVTFRCDPISEHNRLYWYRQTLGQGPEFLTYFQNEAQLEKSRLLSDRFSAERPKGSFSTLEIQRTEQGDSAMYLCASRTGGNTGELFFGEGSRLTVL.

The CDR3, as DNA: TGTGCCAGCAGCCCTGGACAGGGGGCGGATGGCTACACCTTC. It encodes CASSPGQGADGYTF. The chain links TRBV3-1 (or the pseudogene TRBV3-2) to TRBJ1-2, with 11 bases matching TRBD1. The CDR3 has 14 residues. Unmatched junction bases numbered 4, after V lost 4 bases and J lost 6 bases. Germline CDR1 LGHDT, CDR2 YNNKEL (reference sequence).

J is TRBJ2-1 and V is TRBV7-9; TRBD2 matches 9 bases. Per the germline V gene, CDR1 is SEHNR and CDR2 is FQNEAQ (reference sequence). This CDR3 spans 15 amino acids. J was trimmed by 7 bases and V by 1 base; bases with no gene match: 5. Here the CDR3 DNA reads TGTGCCAGCAGCTTAGGAAGCGGGAGGATGAATGAGCAGTTCTTC. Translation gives CASSLGSGRMNEQFF.

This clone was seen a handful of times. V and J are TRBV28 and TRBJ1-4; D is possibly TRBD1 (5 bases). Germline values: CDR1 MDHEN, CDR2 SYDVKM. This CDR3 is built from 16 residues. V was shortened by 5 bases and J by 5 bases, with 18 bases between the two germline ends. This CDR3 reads CASSPPRQFQNEKLFF. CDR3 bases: TGTGCCAGCAGTCCCCCCCGACAGTTCCAGAATGAAAAACTGTTTTTT. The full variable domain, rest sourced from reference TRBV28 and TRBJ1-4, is DVKVTQSSRYLVKRTGEKVFLECVQDMDHENMFWYRQDPGLGLRLIYFSYDVKMKEKGDIPEGYSVSREKKERFSLILESASTNQTSMYLCASSPPRQFQNEKLFFGSGTQLSVL.